This T cell receptor beta chain was identified during a study of OX40 agonist ivuxolimab in advanced cancers. The assay was immunoSEQ multiplex PCR, and TCRdb's table has in-frame clones only and misses some. The repertoire has tens of thousands of clones, just under 85% of them found once; the top ten carry 2.5% to 3%. CDR1 is ENHRY and CDR2 is SYGVKD in the germline V gene. The V end was cut by 6 bases, the J end by 8 bases, with 26 bases between. The CDR3 runs to 17 residues. V gene TRBV10-3 combines with J gene TRBJ2-1; D remains ambiguous. This clonotype was obtained from an adult with an advanced solid tumor such as melanoma, head and neck, liver or kidney cancer. Sequencing used CD4+ or CD8+ T cells sorted from blood, obtained in a trial of the OX40 agonist ivuxolimab. The CDR3 DNA reads TGTGCCATCAGAACGGTCATCCCCGACCCTTTGAGCGATGAGCAGTTCTTC. Amino acid sequence: CAIRTVIPDPLSDEQFF.